What follows is one TCR beta chain and its context. Antigen unknown. The PCR employed 60 Vbeta primers together with 13 Jbeta primers. The repertoire was sequenced with immunoSEQ multiplex PCR; TCRdb's copy has only in-frame clones and lacks some. The table has approximately 120,000 clones, over 70% seen once. V was shortened by 0 bases and J by 2 bases, with 11 bases between the two germline ends. Per germline, CDR1 LGHNA and CDR2 YSLEER. The CDR3 consists of 16 residues. The entry originates in a study of cytomegalovirus exposure and HLA in healthy donors. Study results and limitations: Several of the most significant clusters were apparently associated with common viral pathogens in a later analysis. Researchers reported in a later analysis that a missense DCLRE1C variant was tied to TCR beta V- and J-gene trimming.

The clonotype was recovered from a man aged 25-45 years in good health and CMV-seronegative. The V call is TRBV4-3, the J call TRBJ1-5; unclear D gene. The sample taken for sequencing was PBMCs. The DNA of the CDR3 is TGCGCCAGCAGCCAAGATTGGCAGGAAGGCAATCAGCCCCAGCATTTT. This gives the protein CASSQDWQEGNQPQHF.